Included here is one T cell receptor beta chain sequence, with context. Its matching antigen is unknown. Random hexamers were used to reverse transcribe an amount of about 0.45 to 1 ug RNA. Amplification of the TCR beta CDR3 was carried out by immunoSEQ multiplex PCR, which spanned a total of 54 Vbeta and 13 Jbeta segments. TCRdb recomputed calls from the immunoSEQ multiplex PCR reads with MiXCR, one row per CDR3 protein. The sample lists about 300,000 distinct CDR3 sequences, approximately 85% occurring once. The source of the sample is a study of CD8 T cells in Susac syndrome. Findings of the study overall: An acknowledgment was made by the study that its TCR sequencing and HLA analysis involved relatively few individuals.

The germline CDR1 and CDR2 sequences are MDHEN and SYDVKM. With 3 bases clipped from V and 5 bases from J, the junction kept 11 bases outside the gene matches. The CDR3 runs 17 residues. TEMRA cells were FACS-enriched, while CD8+ and CD4+ T cells were negatively isolated. Sequenced input: CD8+ T cells from PBMCs. The V and J genes are TRBV28 and TRBJ1-5; TRBD1 aligns across 9 bases. The receptor's source is a human donor with multiple sclerosis. The DNA for the CDR3 is TGTGCCAGCAGTTTCCTGCAGACAGGGGGGGTTGATCAGCCCCAGCATTTT. Translating gives CASSFLQTGGVDQPQHF.